The TCR beta chain described here comes from a study of blood T cell repertoires in COVID-19. Whole-study context: Researchers got acute and convalescent COVID-19 samples from the United States, Italy and Spain. Sources were T cells, B-cell-depleted T cells, or PBMCs; the material itself was cDNA or gDNA.

Authors' data handling: Counts of nucleated cells, estimated from reference gene primer amplification, were obtained. Method: immunoSEQ multiplex PCR; TCRdb's copy keeps in-frame clones and lacks some. D and trimming come from the DNA, and the V and J calls and clone size come from that table. The table lists over 600,000 clones, approximately 90% of them singletons. CDR1 is MGHRA, CDR2 YSYEKL, per germline. The length of the CDR3 is 15 residues. V lost 1 base and J lost 3, with 11 bases in between. The sequenced sample was peripheral blood. The clonotype was recovered from a woman between 18 and 29 years old with acute or convalescent COVID-19. The rearrangement links TRBV4-1 to TRBJ2-3, with D tentatively TRBD2 (5 bases). The CDR3 DNA reads TGCGCCAGCAGCCAAGGGCCGGGGATGACAGATACGCAGTATTTT. This encodes CASSQGPGMTDTQYF.